Listed here is a single TCR beta chain. This sample was taken from a study of immune evolution from preneoplasia to lung adenocarcinoma. Sequencing was performed with immunoSEQ multiplex PCR; in TCRdb, only in-frame clones are kept and a portion is missing. The sample records thousands of clones, approximately 79% being singletons. The clonotype comes from a donor older than 65 with lung adenocarcinoma. Source material: FFPE minimally invasive lung adenocarcinoma tissue.

CDR3 residues: CASSFIRDWYGYTF. The CDR3 coding sequence is TGTGCCAGCAGCTTCATCCGGGACTGGTATGGCTACACCTTC. V gene TRBV5-5 combines with J gene TRBJ1-2, with a possible D match to TRBD1 (5 bases). Trimming cost V 2 bases and J 5 bases, with 13 bases left between them. CDR1 is SGHKS, CDR2 YYEKEE, per germline (reference sequence). The CDR3 sequence is 14 residues long.